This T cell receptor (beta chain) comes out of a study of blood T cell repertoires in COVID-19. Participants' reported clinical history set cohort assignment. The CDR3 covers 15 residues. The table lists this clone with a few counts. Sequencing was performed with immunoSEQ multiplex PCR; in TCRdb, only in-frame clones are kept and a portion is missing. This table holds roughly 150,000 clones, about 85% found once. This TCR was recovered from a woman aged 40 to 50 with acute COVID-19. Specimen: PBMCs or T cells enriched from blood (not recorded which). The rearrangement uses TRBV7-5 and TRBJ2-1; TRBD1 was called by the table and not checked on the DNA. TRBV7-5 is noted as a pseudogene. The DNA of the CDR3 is TGTGCCAGAAGCACACCAGGGGGAGCCTACAATGAGCAGTTCTTC. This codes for CARSTPGGAYNEQFF.